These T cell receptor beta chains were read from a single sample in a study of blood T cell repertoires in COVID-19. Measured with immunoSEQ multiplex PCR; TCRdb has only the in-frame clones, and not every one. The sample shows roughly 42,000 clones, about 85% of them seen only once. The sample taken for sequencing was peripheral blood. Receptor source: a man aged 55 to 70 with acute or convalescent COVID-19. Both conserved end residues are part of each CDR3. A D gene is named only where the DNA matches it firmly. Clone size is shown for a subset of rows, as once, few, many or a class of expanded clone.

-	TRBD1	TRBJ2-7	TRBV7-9	TGTGCCAGCAGCTTAGGGGACAGGGGTAGCGAGCAGTACTTC	CASSLGDRGSEQYF
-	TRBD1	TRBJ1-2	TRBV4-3	TGCGCCAGCAGCCAAGATCTTTCCTCTTTGGACAGGATTACCTATGGCTACACCTTC	CASSQDLSSLDRITYGYTF
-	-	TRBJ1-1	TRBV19	TGTGCCAGTAGCTTCCAAATGATCGGGACTGAAGCTTTCTTT	CASSFQMIGTEAFF
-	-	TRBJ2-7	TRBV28	TGTGCCAGCAGTTTCAGTGACTCCTACGAGCAGTACTTC	CASSFSDSYEQYF
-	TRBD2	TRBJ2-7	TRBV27	TGTGCCAGCAGTTTATCATTAGCGGGGGGCTACGAGCAGTACTTC	CASSLSLAGGYEQYF
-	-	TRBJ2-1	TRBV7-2	TGTGCCAGCAGCTTAGTGCGGCCCTTCTACAATGAGCAGTTCTTC	CASSLVRPFYNEQFF
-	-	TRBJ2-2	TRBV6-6	TGTGCCAGCAGTTATTCAAGGACATCGAACACCGGGGAGCTGTTTTTT	CASSYSRTSNTGELFF
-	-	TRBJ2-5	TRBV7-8	TGTGCCAGCAGCCTCTTATTCAAACGGGAGACCCAGTACTTC	CASSLLFKRETQYF
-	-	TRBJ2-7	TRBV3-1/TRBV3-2	TGTGCCAGCAGCCAGCCACCCACAGGGACCTCCTACGAGCAGTACTTC	CASSQPPTGTSYEQYF
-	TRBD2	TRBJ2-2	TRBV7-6	TGTGCCAGCAGCTCCTCTAGCGGGGGGGCCGGGGAGCTGTTTTTT	CASSSSSGGAGELFF
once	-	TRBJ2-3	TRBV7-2	TGTGCCAGCAGCTTAGACGGTACCAATACGCAGTATTTT	CASSLDGTNTQYF
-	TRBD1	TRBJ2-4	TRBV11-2	TGTGCCAGCAGCCCTACAGGGGCTGACATTCAGTACTTC	CASSPTGADIQYF
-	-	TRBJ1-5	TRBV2	TGTGCCAGCAGTGGAGGCAGTCAGGGTCAGCCCCAGCATTTT	CASSGGSQGQPQHF
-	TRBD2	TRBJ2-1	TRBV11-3	TGTGCCAGCAGCGCAGAGATTTCGACTAGCGGGGGGGTACATGAGCAGTTCTTC	CASSAEISTSGGVHEQFF
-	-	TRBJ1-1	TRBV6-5	TGTGCCAGCAGTTACTCCTACAGGAACACTGAAGCTTTCTTT	CASSYSYRNTEAFF
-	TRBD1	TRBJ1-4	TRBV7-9	TGTGCCAGCACCCCTGTGACAGGGCATAATAATGAAAAACTGTTTTTT	CASTPVTGHNNEKLFF
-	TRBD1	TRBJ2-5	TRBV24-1	TGTGCCACCAGTTTGGGGGGGGGACAGGGAGAGCAAGAGACCCAGTACTTC	CATSLGGGQGEQETQYF
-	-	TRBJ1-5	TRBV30	TGTGCCTGGAGTACGCACAGGGATAGCAATCAGCCCCAGCATTTT	CAWSTHRDSNQPQHF
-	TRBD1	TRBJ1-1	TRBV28	TGTGCCAGCAGCTCAGGGACAGGCTTGGGGTATTTGAGCACTGAAGCTTTCTTT	CASSSGTGLGYLSTEAFF
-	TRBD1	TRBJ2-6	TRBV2	TGTGCCAGCAGTACCCGGGACAGAAGCTCTGGGGCCAACGTCCTGACTTTC	CASSTRDRSSGANVLTF
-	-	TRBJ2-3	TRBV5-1	TGCGCCAGCAGCAGGAGGGGCGTTAGCACAGATACGCAGTATTTT	CASSRRGVSTDTQYF
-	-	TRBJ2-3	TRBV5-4	TGTGCCAGCAGCCCCAAGGCAACGGGTTCCACAGATACGCAGTATTTT	CASSPKATGSTDTQYF
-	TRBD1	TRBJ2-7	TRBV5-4	TGTGCCAGCAGCTCGACAGGGAAGTCACCCTACGAGCAGTACTTC	CASSSTGKSPYEQYF
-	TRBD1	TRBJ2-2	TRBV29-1	TGCAGCGTTCGAACCGGGACAGAGAACACCGGGGAGCTGTTTTTT	CSVRTGTENTGELFF
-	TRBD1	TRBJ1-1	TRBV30	TGTGCCTGGAGGGAAAACTGGACAGGGATGAACACTGAAGCTTTCTTT	CAWRENWTGMNTEAFF
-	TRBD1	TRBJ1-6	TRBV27	TGTGCCAGCAGTTTATCCGAGACAGGGGCTTCCAATTCACCCCTCCACTTT	CASSLSETGASNSPLHF
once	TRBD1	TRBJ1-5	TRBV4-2	TGTGCCAGCAGCCAAGGCGTGACAGGGTACAATCAGCCCCAGCATTTT	CASSQGVTGYNQPQHF
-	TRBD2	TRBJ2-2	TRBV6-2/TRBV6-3	TGTGCCAGCAGTTCCACACTAGCGTCCGGGGAGCTGTTTTTT	CASSSTLASGELFF
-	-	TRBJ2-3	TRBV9	TGTGCCAGCAGCGTAGGTGGCCCAAGCACAGATACGCAGTATTTT	CASSVGGPSTDTQYF
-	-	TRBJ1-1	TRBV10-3	TGTGCCGTAGGAGGGGGGGACACTGAAGCTTTCTTT	CAVGGGDTEAFF
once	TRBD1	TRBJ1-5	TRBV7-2	TGTGCCAGCAGCACGGAACAGGGGTGGGGGATCAACAATCAGCCCCAGCATTTT	CASSTEQGWGINNQPQHF
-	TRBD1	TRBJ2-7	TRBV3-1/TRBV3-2	TGTGCCAGCAGCCCACCCCCTACAGGGGGTTCTAACGAGCAGTACTTC	CASSPPPTGGSNEQYF
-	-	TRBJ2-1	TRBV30	TGTGCCTGGAGTGGGGACACGGGCGGCAATGAGCAGTTCTTC	CAWSGDTGGNEQFF
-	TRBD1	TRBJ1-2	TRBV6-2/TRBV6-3	TGTGCCAGCAGTTGGACAGGGGAAAACTATGGCTACACCTTC	CASSWTGENYGYTF
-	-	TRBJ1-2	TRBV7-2	TGTGCCAGCAGCGTCAGACAAGTGGATGGCTACACCTTC	CASSVRQVDGYTF
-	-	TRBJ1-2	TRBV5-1	TGCGCCAGCGGGCTGGAGGGAGGGGCGCACGGCTACACCTTC	CASGLEGGAHGYTF
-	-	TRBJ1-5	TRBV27	TGTGCCAGCAGTTTATCTGCAGGGGTTCAGCCCCAGCATTTT	CASSLSAGVQPQHF
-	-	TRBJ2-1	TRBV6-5	TGTGCCAGCAGTTACGCCAGGAACAATGAGCAGTTCTTC	CASSYARNNEQFF
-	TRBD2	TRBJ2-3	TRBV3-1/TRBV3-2	TGTGCCAGCAGCCAGCAACTAGCGGCGAGCACAGATACGCAGTATTTT	CASSQQLAASTDTQYF
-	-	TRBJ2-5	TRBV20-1	TGCAGTGCTAGTCCATCAGTCCAAGAGACCCAGTACTTC	CSASPSVQETQYF
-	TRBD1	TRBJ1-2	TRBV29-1	TGCAGCGCCTACGGGACAGGGGCTCCTACTAACTATGGCTACACCTTC	CSAYGTGAPTNYGYTF
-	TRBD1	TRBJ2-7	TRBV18	TGTGCCAGCTCCGGGACAGGGACCAACGAGCAGTACTTC	CASSGTGTNEQYF
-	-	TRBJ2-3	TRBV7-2	TGTGCCAGCGCCTCTGGTGCCGGCCGGGTGCAGTATTTT	CASASGAGRVQYF
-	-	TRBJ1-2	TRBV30	TGTGCCTGGGGGGAGGGACCGCCCTATGGCTACACCTTC	CAWGEGPPYGYTF
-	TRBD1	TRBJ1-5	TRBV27	TGTGCCAGCAGTTCCTCCTCAGGGGGGCGGGTGAATCAGCCCCAGCATTTT	CASSSSSGGRVNQPQHF
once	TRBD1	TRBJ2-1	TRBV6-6	TGTGCCAGCAAGACCGGGACAGGGTCAAATGAGCAGTTCTTC	CASKTGTGSNEQFF
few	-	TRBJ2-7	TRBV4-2	TGTGCCAGCAGCCATGGGGACTTCTACGAGCAGTACTTC	CASSHGDFYEQYF